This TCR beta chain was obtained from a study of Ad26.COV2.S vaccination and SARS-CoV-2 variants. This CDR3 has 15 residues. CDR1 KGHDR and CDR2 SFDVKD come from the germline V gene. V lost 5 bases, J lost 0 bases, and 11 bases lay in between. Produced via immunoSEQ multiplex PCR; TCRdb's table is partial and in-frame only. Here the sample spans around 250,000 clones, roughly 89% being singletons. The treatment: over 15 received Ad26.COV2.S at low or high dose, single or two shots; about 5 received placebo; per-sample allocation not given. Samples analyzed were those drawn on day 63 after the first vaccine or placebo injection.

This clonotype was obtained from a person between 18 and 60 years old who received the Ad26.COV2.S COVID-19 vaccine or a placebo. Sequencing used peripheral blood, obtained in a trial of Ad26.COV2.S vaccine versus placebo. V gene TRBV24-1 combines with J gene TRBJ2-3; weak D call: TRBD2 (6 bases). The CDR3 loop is CATSVQGLSTDTQYF. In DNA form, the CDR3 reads TGTGCCACCAGTGTCCAGGGACTTAGCACAGATACGCAGTATTTT.